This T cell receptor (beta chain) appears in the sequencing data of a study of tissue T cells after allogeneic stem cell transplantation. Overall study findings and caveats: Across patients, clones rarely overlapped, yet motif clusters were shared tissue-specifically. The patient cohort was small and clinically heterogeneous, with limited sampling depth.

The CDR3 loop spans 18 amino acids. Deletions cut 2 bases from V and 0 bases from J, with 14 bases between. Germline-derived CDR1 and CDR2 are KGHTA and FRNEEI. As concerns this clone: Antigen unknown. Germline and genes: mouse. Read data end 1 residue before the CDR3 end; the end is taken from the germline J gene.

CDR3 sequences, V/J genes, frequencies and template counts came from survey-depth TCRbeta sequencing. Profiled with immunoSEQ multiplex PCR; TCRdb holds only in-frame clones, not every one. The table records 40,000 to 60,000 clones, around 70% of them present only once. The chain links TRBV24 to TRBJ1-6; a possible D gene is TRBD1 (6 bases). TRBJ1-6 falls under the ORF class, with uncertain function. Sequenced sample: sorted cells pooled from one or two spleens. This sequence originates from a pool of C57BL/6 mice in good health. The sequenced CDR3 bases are TGTGCCAGCAGTCTGAACAGGGAGAGGGATTCCTATAATTCGCCCCTCTAC. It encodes CASSLNRERDSYNSPLY. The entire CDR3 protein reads CASSLNRERDSYNSPLYF.